One and the same sample provided the 21 T cell receptor beta chains below, sequenced in a study of CD8+ T cells in alopecia areata. cDNA serving as the sequencing template came from extracted, reverse transcribed RNA. TCRdb's table, derived via immunoSEQ multiplex PCR, lists solely in-frame clones and lacks some. The sample holds about 97,000 clones; 41% are singletons and the top ten take 1% to 1.5%. Input material: CD4+ T cells sorted from blood. All receptors derive from a human donor with alopecia areata.

This chain links TRBV7-6 with TRBJ1-5; D might be TRBD1 (6 bases). This CDR3 region has 13 residues. Germline CDR1 is SGHVS and CDR2 is FNYEAQ. Trimming removed 2 bases from V and 7 bases from J, with 9 bases in between. CDR3: CASSLTTGQPQHF. DNA of the CDR3: TGTGCCAGCAGCTTAACTACAGGGCAGCCCCAGCATTTT.

V is TRBV6-5 and J is TRBJ1-1; 9 positions match TRBD1. The CDR3 runs to 14 residues. Germline V CDR1 and CDR2: MNHEY, SVGAGI. Losses at the gene ends were 4 bases for V and 1 base for J; bases not matched to a gene: 1. The CDR3 coding sequence is TGTGCCAGCAGTTGGGACAGGGCGAACACTGAAGCTTTCTTT. Translation: CASSWDRANTEAFF.

This clone has just a few counts. The chain uses TRBV4-1 and TRBJ2-3; no clear D gene. The CDR3 extends over 13 amino acids. CDR1 is MGHRA, CDR2 YSYEKL, per germline. Trimming took off 2 bases at V and 4 bases at J, with 7 bases between the two ends. The CDR3: CASSQILADTQYF. CDR3 in DNA: TGCGCCAGCAGCCAAATCCTAGCAGATACGCAGTATTTT.

V is TRBV29-1 and J is TRBJ2-3, with TRBD2 identical over 9 bases. The CDR3 runs 15 residues. With V trimmed by 3 bases and J by 4 bases, 8 bases remained unmatched. The V gene's germline CDR1 is SQVTM and CDR2 ANQGSEA. For the CDR3, the DNA is TGCAGCGTTGATGGAAGCGGGGGGAGAGCAGATACGCAGTATTTT. This sequence encodes CSVDGSGGRADTQYF.

This clone was seen more than once but under ten times. The chain employs TRBV29-1 and TRBJ1-1, with D uncertain. Trimming cost V 7 bases and J 6 bases, with 15 bases left between them. The CDR3 runs to 12 residues. Germline V CDR1 and CDR2: SQVTM, ANQGSEA. The CDR3: CSAKDRSAEAFF. For the CDR3, the DNA is TGCAGCGCAAAGGACCGTTCGGCTGAAGCTTTCTTT. The full variable domain, rest sourced from reference TRBV29-1 and TRBJ1-1, is SAVISQKPSRDICQRGTSLTIQCQVDSQVTMMFWYRQQPGQSLTLIATANQGSEATYESGFVIDKFPISRPNLTFSTLTVSNMSPEDSSIYLCSAKDRSAEAFFGQGTRLTVV.

The chain couples TRBV27 to TRBJ1-6; D gene uncertain. Trimming removed 6 bases at V and 7 bases at J, with 16 bases between. The V gene's germline CDR1 is MNHEY and CDR2 SMNVEV (reference sequence). This CDR3 has 15 amino acids. The CDR3 DNA follows: TGTGCCAGCAGCTGGGATCCCCTGGCGAATTCACCCCTCCACTTT. This codes for CASSWDPLANSPLHF.

J is TRBJ1-1 and V is TRBV27; D uncertain. CDR3 length: 18 residues. Germline loops: CDR1 MNHEY, CDR2 SMNVEV (reference sequence). V dropped 6 bases and J dropped 1 base, with 24 bases sitting between them. The CDR3 bases are TGTGCCAGCAGGTTTAGAATGGCTCCACCCAATGGGAACACTGAAGCTTTCTTT. This gives the protein CASRFRMAPPNGNTEAFF.

The chain employs TRBV30 and TRBJ1-1, with TRBD1 matching 7 bases. The V gene's germline CDR1 is GTSNPN and CDR2 SVGIG (reference sequence). Trimming took 5 bases from V and 1 from J; bases not matched to a gene: 1. The CDR3 covers 12 residues. In nucleotides, the CDR3 is TGTGCCTGGCACAGGGGGAACACTGAAGCTTTCTTT. Amino acids: CAWHRGNTEAFF.

The V and J genes are TRBV15 and TRBJ2-5, with 7 bases fitting TRBD2. This CDR3 has 13 residues. The germline V gene encodes CDR1 LNHNV and CDR2 YYDKDF (reference sequence). The V gene end was trimmed by 5 bases and the J gene end by 7 bases; junction bases not matched to a gene: 7. CDR3 DNA: TGTGCCACCAGCGCACGACTAGCAGGGACCCAGTACTTC. It encodes CATSARLAGTQYF.

The chain joins TRBV4-1 to TRBJ2-1; the D is unclear. The germline V gene has CDR1 MGHRA and CDR2 YSYEKL. This CDR3 has 15 residues. Trimming took 0 bases from V and 5 from J, leaving 11 bases between them. CDR3: CASSQDPRWDNEQFF. CDR3 nucleotides: TGCGCCAGCAGCCAAGATCCTAGATGGGACAATGAGCAGTTCTTC.

This clone was recorded a few times. The chain recombines TRBV6-5 with TRBJ2-7; 8 bases match TRBD1. The trim removed 7 bases at V and 6 bases at J, leaving 11 bases unmatched. The CDR3 sequence is 14 residues long. The germline V gene has CDR1 MNHEY and CDR2 SVGAGI. The chain's CDR3 is CASKGQGAFGEQYF. The CDR3 DNA follows: TGTGCCAGCAAGGGGCAGGGGGCGTTTGGCGAGCAGTACTTC.

The chain employs TRBV5-1 and TRBJ2-1; D remains ambiguous. There are 13 residues in the CDR3. The V gene lost 1 base and the J gene lost 9 bases, with 11 bases spanning the gap. Germline assignment: CDR1 SGHRS and CDR2 YFSETQ. The DNA of the CDR3 is TGCGCCAGCAGCTTGTTAGGGCTGGGTGAGCAGTTCTTC. Amino acids: CASSLLGLGEQFF.

V gene TRBV30 combines with J gene TRBJ2-5; D is possibly TRBD2 (6 bases). Germline V gene data show CDR1 as GTSNPN and CDR2 as SVGIG (reference sequence). The CDR3 consists of 13 residues. The V and J ends lost 0 bases and 7 bases respectively, with 12 bases between them. The CDR3 nucleotides read TGTGCCTGGAGTGTATTCGGGACTGGGACCCAGTACTTC. Amino acids: CAWSVFGTGTQYF.

The V gene is TRBV6-5, the J gene TRBJ2-3, with TRBD2 identical over 7 bases. CDR1 and CDR2 (germline): MNHEY, SVGAGI. After removal of 4 bases from V and 4 bases from J, the junction contained 11 bases not matched to a gene. The CDR3 runs 16 residues. This CDR3 reads CASSSRYGGSSDTQYF. CDR3 sequence (DNA): TGTGCCAGCAGTTCGCGGTACGGCGGGAGCTCAGATACGCAGTATTTT.

The V call is TRBV7-3, the J call TRBJ2-2; 7 nucleotides agree with TRBD1. This CDR3 spans 15 amino acids. V gave up 5 bases and J gave up 0 bases; unmatched junction bases: 3. Germline CDR1 is SGHTA and CDR2 is FQGTGA. The CDR3 bases are TGTGCCAGCAGCCGACAGGGCGCGAACACCGGGGAGCTGTTTTTT. This sequence encodes CASSRQGANTGELFF.

V is TRBV29-1 and J is TRBJ2-7; TRBD1 aligns across 10 bases. Germline CDR1 and CDR2: SQVTM and ANQGSEA. The CDR3 covers 12 residues. V shed 6 bases and J 6 bases; nucleotides not matched to a gene: 5. The CDR3 here is CSVWDRGSEQYF. CDR3 coding DNA: TGCAGCGTCTGGGACAGGGGATCCGAGCAGTACTTC.

DNA of the CDR3: TGTGCCTGGGCCTTGGACAGAACCTACGAGCAGTACTTC. Its protein is CAWALDRTYEQYF. This chain links TRBV30 with TRBJ2-7; a possible D gene is TRBD1 (6 bases). The CDR3 totals 13 residues. Trimming pared 5 bases from V and 2 bases from J, leaving 13 bases between. Germline loops: CDR1 GTSNPN, CDR2 SVGIG (reference sequence).

V usage is TRBV28 and J usage is TRBJ2-7; either TRBD1 or TRBD2 may supply D (6 bases each). CDR3 length: 12 residues. Germline V gene lookup returns CDR1 MDHEN and CDR2 SYDVKM. V lost 8 bases to trimming and J lost 9 bases, with 17 bases between them. CDR3 amino acids: CASAVGGKGQYF. The CDR3 DNA is TGTGCCAGCGCCGTAGGGGGGAAGGGGCAGTACTTC. Complete variable domain (other parts from reference TRBV28 and TRBJ2-7): DVKVTQSSRYLVKRTGEKVFLECVQDMDHENMFWYRQDPGLGLRLIYFSYDVKMKEKGDIPEGYSVSREKKERFSLILESASTNQTSMYLCASAVGGKGQYFGPGTRLTVT.

The genes are TRBV4-1 and TRBJ2-6; D is ambiguous. V dropped 1 base and J dropped 0 bases, with 10 bases sitting between them. Germline V gives CDR1 MGHRA, CDR2 YSYEKL. The CDR3 runs to 17 residues. The CDR3 DNA is TGCGCCAGCAGCCAAGTTGCCACAAGCTCTGGGGCCAACGTCCTGACTTTC. Its translation: CASSQVATSSGANVLTF.

The CDR3 nucleotides read TGTGCCAGCAGTGAATGGGGGACTGAAGCTTTCTTT. This translates into CASSEWGTEAFF. V and J are TRBV2 and TRBJ1-1; maybe TRBD1 (5 bases). Germline lookup yields CDR1 SNHLY and CDR2 FYNNEI. Trimming took 2 bases from V and 5 from J, leaving 6 bases between them. CDR3 size: 12 residues. Full variable domain (outside the CDR3, taken from reference TRBV2 and TRBJ1-1): EPEVTQTPSHQVTQMGQEVILRCVPISNHLYFYWYRQILGQKVEFLVSFYNNEISEKSEIFDDQFSVERPDGSNFTLKIRSTKLEDSAMYFCASSEWGTEAFFGQGTRLTVV.

The chain employs TRBV29-1 and TRBJ1-4; maybe TRBD1 (6 bases). The V gene's germline CDR1 is SQVTM and CDR2 ANQGSEA. The V gene lost 6 bases and the J gene lost 7 bases, with 15 bases spanning the gap. This CDR3 spans 13 amino acids. As DNA, the CDR3 is TGCAGCGTAGGTGACAGGACTGTTGAAAAACTGTTTTTT. Translated: CSVGDRTVEKLFF.